This T cell receptor (beta chain) was found in a study of CD8 T cells in ankylosing spondylitis. Using quantitative 5'-RACE with molecular barcodes, the authors made TCR beta libraries. In TCRdb, the 5' RACE reads were re-called with MiXCR into one record per CDR3 protein. The table has hundreds of thousands of distinct CDR3 sequences, 20% seen once. The ends were cut back, 4 bases at V and 0 bases at J, with 9 bases in the middle. The CDR3 is made up of 14 amino acids. The germline CDR1 and CDR2 sequences are SGHVS and FQNEAQ. General study points: Blood from ankylosing spondylitis patients appeared to carry a characteristic roughly 8-variant TCR beta motif.

Only a few counts were recorded for this clonotype. Its cognate antigen is unknown. The chain carries TRBV7-8 and TRBJ1-1, with D unclear. The TCR originated in a male donor with ankylosing spondylitis or in good health (not recorded which). What was sequenced was blood, either unsorted or a sorted T cell fraction (not recorded which). In DNA, the CDR3 is TGTGCCAGCAGCTCCTTAGACATGAACACTGAAGCTTTCTTT. Encoded protein: CASSSLDMNTEAFF. Combining the CDR3 with reference TRBV7-8 and TRBJ1-1 gives the whole variable domain GAGVSQSPRYKVAKRGQDVALRCDPISGHVSLFWYQQALGQGPEFLTYFQNEAQLDKSGLPSDRFFAERPEGSVSTLKIQRTQQEDSAVYLCASSSLDMNTEAFFGQGTRLTVV.